This passage covers 3 T cell receptor beta chains from one sample sequenced in a study of CD8 T cells in ankylosing spondylitis. From the 5' RACE reads, TCRdb called clonotypes with MiXCR, one entry per CDR3 protein. The sample lists around 250,000 distinct CDR3 sequences; about 18% were seen once. Source material: blood, either unsorted or a sorted T cell fraction (not recorded which). Every receptor here comes from a male donor with ankylosing spondylitis or in good health (not recorded which).

The genes are TRBV10-3 and TRBJ2-3, with D uncertain. V lost 3 bases and J lost 4, with 11 bases in between. Per germline, CDR1 ENHRY and CDR2 SYGVKD. The CDR3 length is 14 residues. In DNA, the CDR3 is TGTGCCATCAGTGATCTCCTGATCCCAGATACGCAGTATTTT. It translates to CAISDLLIPDTQYF.

The V gene is TRBV7-9, the J gene TRBJ2-3; 11 nucleotides match TRBD1. The V gene end was trimmed by 3 bases and the J gene end by 2 bases; junction bases not matched to a gene: 4. The CDR3 length is 16 residues. The germline V gene encodes CDR1 SEHNR and CDR2 FQNEAQ (reference sequence). CDR3 protein: CASSFRDRGFTDTQYF. In DNA form, the CDR3 reads TGTGCCAGCAGCTTCCGGGACAGGGGGTTCACAGATACGCAGTATTTT.

This rearrangement joins TRBV6-2 or TRBV6-3 to TRBJ2-7; D perhaps matches TRBD1 (6 bases). CDR1 is MNHEY, CDR2 SVGEGT, per germline. The CDR3 has 13 amino acids. The ends were cut back, 7 bases at V and 4 bases at J, with 14 bases in the middle. The CDR3 DNA reads as TGTGCCAGCAACCGGGACACAGGATACGAGCAGTACTTC. The encoded protein is CASNRDTGYEQYF.